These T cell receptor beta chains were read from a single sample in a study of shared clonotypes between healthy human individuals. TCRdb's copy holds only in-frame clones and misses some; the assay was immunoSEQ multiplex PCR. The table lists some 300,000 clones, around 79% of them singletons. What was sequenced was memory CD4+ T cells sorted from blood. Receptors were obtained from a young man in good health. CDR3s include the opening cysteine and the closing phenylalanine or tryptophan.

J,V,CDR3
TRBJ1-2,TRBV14,CASSQGANYGYTF
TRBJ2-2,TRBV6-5,CASSNRREAGELFF
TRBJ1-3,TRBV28,CASALLVPGGGNTIYF
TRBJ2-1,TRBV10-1,CASSEDQAWDHHGNEQFF
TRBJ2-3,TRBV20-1,CSARLADTQYF
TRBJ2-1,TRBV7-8,CASSLAVVGGEQFF
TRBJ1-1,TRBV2,CASSEQGPEGAFF
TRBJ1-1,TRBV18,CASSPETERDTEAFF
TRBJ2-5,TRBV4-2,CASSQVGTPETQYF
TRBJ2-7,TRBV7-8,CASSRGTSYEQYF
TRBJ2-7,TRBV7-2,CASSLERGLYEQYF
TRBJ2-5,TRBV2,CASSEGRVETQYF
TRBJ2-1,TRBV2,CASSWGLAGVLREQFF
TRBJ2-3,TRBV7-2,CASSPFASGSTDTQYF
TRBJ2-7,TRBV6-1,CASSVTSGIDEQYF
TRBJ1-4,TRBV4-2,CASRKAGTNEKLFF
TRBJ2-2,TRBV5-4,CASSFQTGTGELFF
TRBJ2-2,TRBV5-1,CASSLAVGLLNTGELFF
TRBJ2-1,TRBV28,CASSPISSGNRYEQFF